This T cell receptor beta chain was identified in a study of cytomegalovirus exposure and HLA in healthy donors (dated by TCRdb to about 2017). Background on the whole study: According to an earlier analysis of a few hundred of the donors, 150 million to 200 million T cells yielded 120 million or so unique TCR beta sequences and 276 Gb of sequence data. The study combined high-throughput TCR immunosequencing, statistical association of individual TCRs with disease status, and machine learning to predict cytomegalovirus infection status. The study aimed to test whether cataloging public T cell receptors could reveal signatures of past pathogen exposure. The T cell repertoires of under 750 subjects were profiled by immunosequencing and related to cytomegalovirus serostatus. An earlier analysis of 587 of the donors used high-throughput TCR beta sequencing to judge whether each TCR beta V gene segment behaved as functional or pseudogenic. HLA typing covered class I and class II loci at four-digit resolution. Every repertoire in the discovery cohort had been generated on one and the same sequencing platform. Typing coverage varied by locus: roughly 629-630 donors for A, B, C, DRB1 and DQB1; roughly 520 for DQA1; 600 to 610 for DPA1; 450 to 480 for DPB1. Among the roughly 430 genotyped donors, under 90% belonged to the genetic ancestry cluster associated with self-reported Caucasian donors. Donor age, sex, ethnicity and CMV serostatus were compiled together with the repertoire data. An early release that covered several hundred HLA-typed donors contained approximately 300 gigabases of sequencing data and 65 million to 100 million unique TCR sequences. Rather than drawing on any new phenotypic data, the later analysis identified candidate immune exposures from TCR beta sequences and the way those sequences occurred across donors. In a later genetic analysis, genome-wide SNP genotypes for 398 of the 666 donors were used, and that subset was treated as a discovery cohort. A later analysis re-analyzed previously published TCR beta repertoires from approximately 670 donors and added high-resolution HLA genotyping to study TCR occurrence patterns. Among some 400 genotyped donors of the cohort, an average of 235,054 unique TCR beta nucleotide sequences were sequenced per donor, around a sixth of them non-productive. Roughly 5 DR-DQ haplotypes were handled as single units for association and clustering, since linkage in the cohort was strong. A separate validation cohort of about 110 different subjects was used in addition to the approximately 640-subject first cohort. The study at large found these results: Approximately 16 rarely observed V segments, including chromosome 9 orphons, were excluded from the earlier analysis of just under 600 of the donors because counts were too low. According to a later analysis, most CMV-associated TCR beta chains appeared to be HLA-restricted, and the HLA associations seemed to be driven largely by CMV exposure. A further reported finding was that TCR beta sequences accurately predicted the HLA-A and HLA-B alleles for most subjects in the first cohort. A cluster of highly shared sequence variants was judged likely to represent a technical artifact of the sequencing pipeline. Specific HLA alleles were associated with over 15,000 TCR beta sequences at a false discovery rate of 0.05 in a later analysis. The cohort was sequenced for TCR beta chains only, and without alpha or paired-chain data the features that could be detected were limited. The presence/absence analyses assumed that sequencing depth was roughly uniform across donors, and that assumption may not be true. In a later genetic analysis, a missense DCLRE1C variant was associated with V-gene and J-gene trimming of TCR beta chains, and the association was replicated in an independent cohort. HLA typing was unavailable for some donors at each locus, so association tests used only the typed subset. The study listed 150 to 200 TCR beta chains as associated with cytomegalovirus. Because the 87-base-pair reads could not distinguish some IMGT-functional V segments, including TRBV6-2 and TRBV6-3, those segments were excluded. Linkage disequilibrium might explain the correlated functional status among segregating V segments, but an unknown experimental factor could not be excluded. Most TCR sequences were observed very rarely across donors, whereas some public TCRs were present in many individuals. According to a later genetic analysis, donors in an Asian-associated ancestry cluster had fewer N-insertions in productive TCRs than the approximately 650-donor mean. In a later analysis, HLA-associated TCR beta chains were found to be more clonally expanded and to have lower generation probabilities than equally common non-associated chains. The authors suggested that the approach could potentially be generalized to other disease states and immunological phenotypes. In an earlier analysis of about 600 of the donors, most TCR beta V segments appeared in productive rearrangements about 90% or about 30% of the time, broadly matching IMGT annotations. Immune exposure information for the cohort was limited to CMV serostatus. When HLA alleles, especially DR and DQ, strongly co-occurred, attributing TCR associations to individual alleles was difficult. Cytomegalovirus status was reported to be diagnosed by the classifier with high specificity and sensitivity in both the original and validation cohorts. In a later analysis, the rate of TCR association differed among HLA loci, with DRB1 alleles having the most associated TCRs and HLA-C alleles having the fewest. In vitro tests confirmed that a few of the cytomegalovirus-associated TCR beta chains recognize cytomegalovirus antigens. A later analysis reported that several top co-occurrence clusters appeared linked to parvovirus B19, influenza, CMV and Epstein-Barr virus.

V is reduced by 0 bases and J by 0 bases, leaving a spacing of 7 bases between them. From the cysteine up to the phenylalanine, the CDR3 has a length of 15 residues. Only the CDR3 DNA is retained, 45 bases long and in frame from the first base. As encoded in the germline V gene, CDR1 is SGHRS while CDR2 is YFSETQ. About this clone: The specificity of this receptor is unknown. No base qualities exist here, and no much larger clone lies one base off it.

Library construction relied on the immunoSEQ multiplex PCR assay. For the multiplex PCR, a mixture combining 60 forward primers for TCR Vbeta segments and 13 reverse primers for TCR Jbeta segments was used. The CDR3 region of rearranged TCR beta genes was amplified from genomic DNA by a multiplex PCR assay. The Illumina HiSeq System was used to sequence the amplified TCR beta libraries as 87-base-pair reads. The original pipeline was this. A later analysis counted about 82 million unique TCR beta chains across the 700 or so repertoires, and roughly 10 million of these chains were shared by at least two donors. To remove PCR and sequencing errors, raw reads were error-corrected and collapsed into unique sequences using a nearest-neighbor algorithm that merged closely related sequences. To assign V, D and J gene segments, CDR3 sequences were aligned to IMGT reference sequences. Each retained sequence needed at least a six-nucleotide match to both a V gene segment and a J gene segment. Rearrangements were called productive when the CDR3 lacked stop codons and stayed in frame with V and J; all others were non-productive. CDR3 was defined by IMGT convention, running from the second conserved V-encoded cysteine to the conserved J-encoded phenylalanine. The earlier analysis of some 540 of the donors excluded any sequence lacking an unambiguous match to a single V gene segment. An earlier analysis of a few hundred of the donors called V segments functional above 56.7% productive rearrangements and segregating when the between-donor standard deviation exceeded 5%. A statistical classification framework was developed to diagnose cytomegalovirus status using the catalog of TCR beta chain sequences. In a later analysis, TCR nucleotide sequences were compared against IMGT/GENE-DB human TR gene sequences so that V and J genes could be assigned. A later analysis assigned CDR3 sequences and most-parsimonious VDJ recombination scenarios with the TCRdist pipeline. A later analysis defined each TCR beta chain by its CDR3 amino acid sequence plus V-gene family, and excluded reads lacking a unique V-gene family. As a way to deal with suspected cross-contamination and a sequencing artifact, a later analysis dropped roughly 620 nucleotide sequences that were highly shared and had low generation probability. For each public chain, a later analysis derived a clonal expansion index from normalized ranks of inferred template counts within each repertoire. In a later analysis, generation probabilities were computed using a VDJ recombination model fitted to out-of-frame rearrangements, and the results were checked against IGoR. In a later analysis, hypergeometric tests were used to score TCR-TCR, TCR-HLA and TCR-CMV co-occurrence, with a repertoire-size bias correction applied to TCR pairs. A later analysis estimated false discovery rates by permuting HLA or CMV assignments 20 times. In a later analysis, co-occurring TCRs were grouped using DBSCAN, with TCRdist sequence similarity added in when clustering inside HLA-allele-positive subsets. Co-occurrence clustering excluded repertoires with fewer than 30,000 or more than 120,000 public chains, plus five with anomalous nucleotide sharing. Drawn from immuneACCESS, this table holds only the in-frame rearrangements with V and J called that TCRdb kept. Clones are partly lost; checked studies trace under half to an unresolved V gene and leave the rest unexplained. V and J calls and clone size are copied from that table; D and trimming were computed from the DNA. This sample has fewer than 140,000 clones in its table, and more than 60% of those were observed once. The top ten hold over 2% of the sample.

The cohort was made up of about 610 healthy bone marrow donors. All cohort members were sampled while nominally healthy, although unrecorded immune exposures were likely present. The donor tested CMV seronegative and was one of the 352 seronegative cohort members. Every donor gave a peripheral blood sample, and the peripheral blood mononuclear cells from that sample were used for TCR beta sequencing. The Qiagen DNeasy Blood Extraction Kit was used to extract genomic DNA from the blood cell samples. This sequence uses TRBV5-1 and TRBJ1-3; the D gene cannot be resolved reliably. Sequencing used PBMCs. The receptor comes from a man aged 35 to 55 in good health and CMV-seronegative. The DNA sequence follows: TGCGCCAGCAGCTTGGAACCCAGCTCTGGAAACACCATATATTTT. It encodes CASSLEPSSGNTIYF.